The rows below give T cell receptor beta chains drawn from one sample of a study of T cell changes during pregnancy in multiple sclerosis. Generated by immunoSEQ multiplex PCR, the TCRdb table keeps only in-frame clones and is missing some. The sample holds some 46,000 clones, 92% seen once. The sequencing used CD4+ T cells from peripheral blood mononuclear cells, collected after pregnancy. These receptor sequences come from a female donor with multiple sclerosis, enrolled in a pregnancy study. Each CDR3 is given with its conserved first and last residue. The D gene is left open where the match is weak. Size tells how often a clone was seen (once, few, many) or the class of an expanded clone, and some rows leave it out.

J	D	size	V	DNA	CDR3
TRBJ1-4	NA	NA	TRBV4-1	TGCGCCAGCAGCCTCTCGGGGGGCGGTAATGAAAAACTGTTTTTT	CASSLSGGGNEKLFF
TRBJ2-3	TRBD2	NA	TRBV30	TGTGCCTGGACCTCACTAGCGGGTACAGATACGCAGTATTTT	CAWTSLAGTDTQYF
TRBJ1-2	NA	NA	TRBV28	TGTGCCAGCAGTTTATCCCCTCCCCAACGGGGCTACACCTTC	CASSLSPPQRGYTF
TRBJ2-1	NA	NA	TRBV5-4	TGTGCCAGCAGCTTGCCAGGGTTGGATGAGCAGTTCTTC	CASSLPGLDEQFF
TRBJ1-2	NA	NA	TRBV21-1	TGTGCCAGCAGGCGGGGGGGGGCGACCCTCTATGGCTACACCTTC	CASRRGGATLYGYTF
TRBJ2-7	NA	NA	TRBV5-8	TGTGCCAGCAGCCCCCCCCAAGGCGACAGCTCCTACGAGCAGTACTTC	CASSPPQGDSSYEQYF
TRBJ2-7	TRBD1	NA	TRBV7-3	TGTGCCAGCAGCTCCATACAGGGGAACGAGCAGTACTTC	CASSSIQGNEQYF
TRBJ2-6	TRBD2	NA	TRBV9	TGTGCCAGCGGGCCAGCGGGAGCAGCGGGGGCCAACGTCCTGACTTTC	CASGPAGAAGANVLTF
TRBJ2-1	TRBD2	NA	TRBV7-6	TGTGCCAGCAGCACCCTAGCGGGAGAGTCTGAGCAGTTCTTC	CASSTLAGESEQFF
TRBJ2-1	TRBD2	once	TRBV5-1	TGCGCCAGCAGCTTAGGAGGGAGGGTCAATGAGCAGTTCTTC	CASSLGGRVNEQFF
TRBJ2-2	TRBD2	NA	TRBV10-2	TGCGCCAGCAAGAGGGGCAGCGGGATGAACACCGGGGAGCTGTTTTTT	CASKRGSGMNTGELFF